Sequencing of this T cell receptor (beta chain) was carried out in a study of blood T cell repertoires in COVID-19. For the study at large: Sample material is recorded as cDNA or gDNA derived from T cells, B-cell-depleted T cells, or PBMCs.

Assay: immunoSEQ multiplex PCR; the TCRdb copy retains only in-frame clones and omits some. The data hold about 200,000 clones, with 65% to 90% observed a single time. This clone was seen more than once but under ten times. The CDR3 spans 18 residues. CDR1 is SNHLY and CDR2 is FYNNEI in the germline V gene. V gave up 0 bases and J gave up 4 bases; unmatched junction bases: 9. The TCR was taken from a man aged 50 to 60 with active or convalescent COVID-19. The chain carries TRBV2 and TRBJ1-5, with 10 bases identical to TRBD1. Sequenced material: peripheral blood. The CDR3 bases are TGTGCCAGCAGTGAAGCGATTCCGGGACAGGGGTATAATCAGCCCCAGCATTTT. Amino acid sequence: CASSEAIPGQGYNQPQHF.